This T cell receptor (beta chain) originates from a study of blood T cell repertoires in COVID-19. Whole-study context: The origin of the acute and convalescent COVID-19 samples was the United States, Italy and Spain. Sample material is recorded as cDNA or gDNA derived from T cells, B-cell-depleted T cells, or PBMCs.

Trimming took 10 bases from V and 9 from J; bases not matched to a gene: 10. Per germline, CDR1 WNHNN and CDR2 SYGVQD (reference sequence). The CDR3 sequence is 13 residues long. A few counts support this clone. Authors' processing steps: Amplification of reference gene primers provided the estimated nucleated cell counts. Assay used: immunoSEQ multiplex PCR; TCRdb lists only in-frame clones, some missing. D and trimming come from the DNA, and the V and J calls and clone size come from that table. The table shows nearly 200,000 clones, with approximately 82% occurring only once. Sequenced material: peripheral blood. The chain uses TRBV10-1 and TRBJ1-4, with TRBD1 matching over 8 bases. The origin of this receptor is a human donor with acute or convalescent COVID-19. The donor label of this sample is uncertain. CDR3 sequence reads: CATHETGEKKLFF. CDR3 in DNA: TGCGCCACCCACGAGACAGGGGAGAAAAAACTGTTTTTT.